A selection of T cell receptor beta chains follows, all from one sample in a study of blood T cell repertoires in COVID-19. Profiling relied on immunoSEQ multiplex PCR, and the TCRdb table lists in-frame clones only, not all of them. The table records under 150,000 clones, roughly 88% of them present only once. The sample consisted of peripheral blood. The source is a woman aged 60-75 years with COVID-19, enrolled during active disease. The CDR3 runs from the conserved cysteine through the conserved F or W. Each record gives: clone size, J gene, D gene, V gene, CDR3 DNA, CDR3 protein. The D gene is left open where the match is weak. Size values are once, few and many counts, or a class for expanded clones, and some rows have none.

abundance: .
j_gene: TRBJ2-1
d_gene: TRBD2
v_gene: TRBV19
CDR3nt: TGTGCCAGTAGTCCCCGGTCTAGCGGGGGGGCCAAAGTCAGGAATGAGCAGTTCTTC
CDR3aa: CASSPRSSGGAKVRNEQFF

abundance: .
j_gene: TRBJ1-2
d_gene: TRBD1
v_gene: TRBV7-9
CDR3nt: TGTGCCAGCAGCCATGGGACAGGGGGCGCCTATGGCTACACCTTC
CDR3aa: CASSHGTGGAYGYTF

abundance: .
j_gene: TRBJ2-5
d_gene: .
v_gene: TRBV7-3
CDR3nt: TGTGCCAGCAGCCCAAGGCAGGCGGAGACCCAGTACTTC
CDR3aa: CASSPRQAETQYF

abundance: .
j_gene: TRBJ2-1
d_gene: TRBD2
v_gene: TRBV7-3
CDR3nt: TGTGCCAGCAGCCAGAACTCGGGGGGTTTCGATGAGCAGTTCTTC
CDR3aa: CASSQNSGGFDEQFF

abundance: .
j_gene: TRBJ1-2
d_gene: TRBD1
v_gene: TRBV12-3/TRBV12-4
CDR3nt: TGTGCCAGCACCCGGACAGGGCTTGGCTACACCTTC
CDR3aa: CASTRTGLGYTF

abundance: .
j_gene: TRBJ1-1
d_gene: .
v_gene: TRBV2
CDR3nt: TGTGCCAGCCAGACAGGGAACACTGAAGCTTTCTTT
CDR3aa: CASQTGNTEAFF

abundance: once
j_gene: TRBJ1-1
d_gene: TRBD1
v_gene: TRBV10-3
CDR3nt: TGTGCCATCAGTGAGTCGCCGGGACAGGGTTCTGAAGCTTTCTTT
CDR3aa: CAISESPGQGSEAFF

abundance: .
j_gene: TRBJ2-3
d_gene: .
v_gene: TRBV5-4
CDR3nt: TGTGCCAGCAGCTTGGGACGGGGCACAGATACGCAGTATTTT
CDR3aa: CASSLGRGTDTQYF

abundance: .
j_gene: TRBJ2-7
d_gene: .
v_gene: TRBV5-1
CDR3nt: TGCGCCAGCAGCCCCGGCGGCGGCCCTTTTTCCGAGCAGTACTTC
CDR3aa: CASSPGGGPFSEQYF

abundance: few
j_gene: TRBJ2-7
d_gene: .
v_gene: TRBV11-3
CDR3nt: TGTGCCAGCAGCGATGACAGGCGTGACGAGCAGTACTTC
CDR3aa: CASSDDRRDEQYF

abundance: .
j_gene: TRBJ1-1
d_gene: TRBD1
v_gene: TRBV5-1
CDR3nt: TGCGCCAGCAGCTTGGAAGGGACAGGGGCAAACACTGAAGCTTTCTTT
CDR3aa: CASSLEGTGANTEAFF

abundance: .
j_gene: TRBJ1-3
d_gene: TRBD1
v_gene: TRBV12-3/TRBV12-4
CDR3nt: TGTGCCAGCACCAGGGGGACTTACACCATATATTTT
CDR3aa: CASTRGTYTIYF

abundance: .
j_gene: TRBJ1-1
d_gene: .
v_gene: TRBV23-1
CDR3nt: TGCGCCAGCCCAGGGAACACTGAAGCTTTCTTT
CDR3aa: CASPGNTEAFF

abundance: .
j_gene: TRBJ1-5
d_gene: TRBD1
v_gene: TRBV9
CDR3nt: TGTGCCAGCAGCCCTCGTGGACAGGGGTCTCAGCCCCAGCATTTT
CDR3aa: CASSPRGQGSQPQHF

abundance: .
j_gene: TRBJ1-5
d_gene: .
v_gene: TRBV12-3/TRBV12-4
CDR3nt: TGTGCCAGCAGTTGGGGTGCGGGTCAGCCCCAGCATTTT
CDR3aa: CASSWGAGQPQHF

abundance: .
j_gene: TRBJ2-3
d_gene: TRBD2
v_gene: TRBV6-5
CDR3nt: TGTGCCAGCAGTTACGAGCGGGGGGATAGCACAGATACGCAGTATTTT
CDR3aa: CASSYERGDSTDTQYF

abundance: .
j_gene: TRBJ2-2
d_gene: TRBD1
v_gene: TRBV7-9
CDR3nt: TGTGCCAGCACCTTTAGGGGGACAGCTTCGAACACCGGGGAGCTGTTTTTT
CDR3aa: CASTFRGTASNTGELFF

abundance: .
j_gene: TRBJ1-2
d_gene: .
v_gene: TRBV18
CDR3nt: TGTGCCAGCTCACCACCGTCCCCAGGGGTTTATTATGGCTACACCTTC
CDR3aa: CASSPPSPGVYYGYTF

abundance: once
j_gene: TRBJ1-6
d_gene: .
v_gene: TRBV19
CDR3nt: TGTGCCAGTAGAGACGGGGGGGAATTCACCCTCCACTTT
CDR3aa: CASRDGGEFTLHF

abundance: .
j_gene: TRBJ2-7
d_gene: TRBD1
v_gene: TRBV19
CDR3nt: TGTGCCAGTAGTATCGACCGCCGACAGGGGGCCAGACAGTACTTC
CDR3aa: CASSIDRRQGARQYF

abundance: once
j_gene: TRBJ2-6
d_gene: TRBD1
v_gene: TRBV5-1
CDR3nt: TGCGCCAGCAGCATGACAGGGTCGTCTGGGGCCAACGTCCTGACTTTC
CDR3aa: CASSMTGSSGANVLTF

abundance: .
j_gene: TRBJ2-7
d_gene: TRBD1
v_gene: TRBV19
CDR3nt: TGTGCCAGTAGTTCACAGGGGGCGGGCTACGAGCAGTACTTC
CDR3aa: CASSSQGAGYEQYF

abundance: .
j_gene: TRBJ2-3
d_gene: TRBD2
v_gene: TRBV4-2
CDR3nt: TGTGCCAGCAGCAAAAGCGGGGGAACAGATACGCAGTATTTT
CDR3aa: CASSKSGGTDTQYF

abundance: .
j_gene: TRBJ2-3
d_gene: TRBD2
v_gene: TRBV28
CDR3nt: TGTGCCAGCAGCCTCACTCTGGAACCGGGACTAGCGGGAGGACGGCATTTT
CDR3aa: CASSLTLEPGLAGGRHF

abundance: .
j_gene: TRBJ2-5
d_gene: .
v_gene: TRBV7-8
CDR3nt: TGTGCCAGCAGCCCAACAGGGACCTTCCAAGAGACCCAGTACTTC
CDR3aa: CASSPTGTFQETQYF

abundance: .
j_gene: TRBJ2-1
d_gene: TRBD2
v_gene: TRBV25-1
CDR3nt: TGTGCCAGCAGACTAGCGGGGGGAAACTACAATGAGCAGTTCTTC
CDR3aa: CASRLAGGNYNEQFF

abundance: once
j_gene: TRBJ1-4
d_gene: TRBD1
v_gene: TRBV6-5
CDR3nt: TGTGCCAGCGAAGTCGGGACAGGGTCCGGTCGGCTGTTTTTT
CDR3aa: CASEVGTGSGRLFF

abundance: .
j_gene: TRBJ2-3
d_gene: TRBD2
v_gene: TRBV19
CDR3nt: TGTGCCAGTAGCTCCGTCCCCGGGGTAGCGGGGGCCGATACGCAGTATTTT
CDR3aa: CASSSVPGVAGADTQYF

abundance: .
j_gene: TRBJ1-4
d_gene: .
v_gene: TRBV6-2/TRBV6-3
CDR3nt: TGTGCCAGCAGTTACCCCGGTGGACAGAAAGGTGAAAAACTGTTTTTT
CDR3aa: CASSYPGGQKGEKLFF

abundance: .
j_gene: TRBJ1-5
d_gene: TRBD1
v_gene: TRBV29-1
CDR3nt: TGCAGCGTTGCCGGGACAGGCGACGATCAGCCCCAGCATTTT
CDR3aa: CSVAGTGDDQPQHF

abundance: .
j_gene: TRBJ1-1
d_gene: .
v_gene: TRBV27
CDR3nt: TGTGCCAGCAGTTTAACAGGCAGGAAAGCTTTCTTT
CDR3aa: CASSLTGRKAFF

abundance: .
j_gene: TRBJ1-2
d_gene: TRBD1
v_gene: TRBV10-3
CDR3nt: TGTGCCATCAGTGAGCAGAGGACAGGGAATGGCTACACCTTC
CDR3aa: CAISEQRTGNGYTF

abundance: .
j_gene: TRBJ2-1
d_gene: .
v_gene: TRBV4-3
CDR3nt: TGCGCCAGCAGCCAAGTACACCCCGTTGGCCATGAGCAGTTCTTC
CDR3aa: CASSQVHPVGHEQFF

abundance: once
j_gene: TRBJ1-1
d_gene: .
v_gene: TRBV7-8
CDR3nt: TGTGCCAGCAGCTTAGTAACAGGGAGACCCATCGATGAAGCTTTCTTT
CDR3aa: CASSLVTGRPIDEAFF